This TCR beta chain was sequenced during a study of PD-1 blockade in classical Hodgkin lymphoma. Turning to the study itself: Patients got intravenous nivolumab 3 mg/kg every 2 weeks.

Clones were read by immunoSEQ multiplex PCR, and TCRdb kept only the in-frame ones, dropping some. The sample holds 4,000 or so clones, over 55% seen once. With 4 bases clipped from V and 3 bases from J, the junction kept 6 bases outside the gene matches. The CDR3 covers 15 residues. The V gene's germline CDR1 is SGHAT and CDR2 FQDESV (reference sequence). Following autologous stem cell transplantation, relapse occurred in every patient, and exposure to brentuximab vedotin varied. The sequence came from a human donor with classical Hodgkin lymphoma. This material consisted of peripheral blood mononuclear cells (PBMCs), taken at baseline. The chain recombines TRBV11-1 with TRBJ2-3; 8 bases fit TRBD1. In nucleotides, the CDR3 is TGTGCCAGCAGCTCCCGGACAGGGAGGACAGATACGCAGTATTTT. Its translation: CASSSRTGRTDTQYF.